This entry concerns a single T cell receptor beta chain. This specimen comes from a study of blood T cell repertoires in COVID-19. Study information: Samples of COVID-19 (acute and convalescent) were obtained from the United States, Italy and Spain. PBMCs, B-cell-depleted T cells, or T cells were the source of the cDNA or gDNA that made up the material.

Study processing details: Nucleated cell number was recorded as an estimate derived from reference gene primer amplification. Only in-frame clones appear in the TCRdb table, and some are missing; sequencing was by immunoSEQ multiplex PCR. V and J calls plus clone size are reproduced from that table; the DNA served to infer D and trimming. This sample has approximately 75,000 clones, with roughly 84% found just once. Germline loops: CDR1 GTSNPN, CDR2 SVGIG (reference sequence). V lost 5 bases and J lost 3; bases outside the gene matches: 1. This CDR3 is 11 amino acids long. The chain has TRBV30 and TRBJ2-7; 7 positions agree with TRBD1. The TCR originated in a woman aged 50 to 65 with acute or convalescent COVID-19. The sample taken for sequencing was peripheral blood. The chain's CDR3 is CAWGDSYEQYF. DNA for the CDR3: TGTGCCTGGGGGGACAGCTACGAGCAGTACTTC.